Listed here are 25 T cell receptor beta chains from one sample, sequenced in a study of blood T cell repertoires in COVID-19. Generated by immunoSEQ multiplex PCR, the TCRdb table keeps only in-frame clones and is missing some. The top ten hold roughly 2% of the sample, which has 200,000 to 250,000 clones, under 85% seen once. The sequenced material came from peripheral blood. These receptors all come from a man aged 25-45 years who had recovered from COVID-19.

The count of this clone is one. The J gene is TRBJ1-2, the V gene TRBV18; D might be TRBD1 (5 bases). The CDR3 sequence is 15 residues long. With 2 bases removed from V and 0 bases from J, the gap between germline ends came to 10 bases. Germline CDR1 is KGHSH and CDR2 is LQKENI. The CDR3 protein is CASSPSQGSNYGYTF. CDR3 sequence (DNA): TGTGCCAGCTCACCATCCCAGGGATCTAACTATGGCTACACCTTC.

V and J are TRBV3-1 (or the pseudogene TRBV3-2) and TRBJ1-1; 10 bases agree with TRBD1. The CDR3 is made up of 15 amino acids. V lost 3 bases to trimming and J lost 6 bases; unmatched junction nucleotides: 7. Germline V gene lookup returns CDR1 LGHDT and CDR2 YNNKEL (reference sequence). This chain's CDR3 is CASSHAGQGIAEAFF. The CDR3 DNA follows: TGTGCCAGCAGCCATGCGGGACAGGGGATCGCTGAAGCTTTCTTT.

This chain joins TRBV7-3 and TRBJ2-1; 7 bases map to TRBD2. Germline CDR1 is SGHTA and CDR2 is FQGTGA. V gave up 6 bases and J gave up 1 base; unmatched junction bases: 6. CDR3 length: 15 residues. This CDR3 reads CASRGSGESYNEQFF. DNA for the CDR3: TGTGCCAGCAGGGGGAGCGGGGAGTCCTACAATGAGCAGTTCTTC. Filled out from reference TRBV7-3 and TRBJ2-1, the complete variable domain reads GAGVSQTPSNKVTEKGKYVELRCDPISGHTALYWYRQSLGQGPEFLIYFQGTGAADDSGLPNDRFFAVRPEGSVSTLKIQRTERGDSAVYLCASRGSGESYNEQFFGPGTRLTVL.

This chain joins TRBV6-1 and TRBJ2-2; TRBD1 agrees at 7 bases. The V gene end was trimmed by 0 bases and the J gene end by 1 base; junction bases not matched to a gene: 2. The CDR3 has 16 residues. From germline, CDR1 is MNHNS and CDR2 SASEGT. The DNA of the CDR3 is TGTGCCAGCAGTGAAGCTTGGACAGGGAACACCGGGGAGCTGTTTTTT. Residues: CASSEAWTGNTGELFF.

The chain joins TRBV3-1 (or the pseudogene TRBV3-2) to TRBJ2-1; 8 nucleotides agree with TRBD2. Per germline, CDR1 LGHDT and CDR2 YNNKEL (reference sequence). This CDR3 spans 12 amino acids. The junction had 3 bases not matched to a gene; V was cut back by 0 bases and J by 14 bases. CDR3 DNA: TGTGCCAGCAGCCAAGAAGCGGGGGAGGAGTTCTTC. Translated: CASSQEAGEEFF.

This sequence joins TRBV7-9 and TRBJ2-1, with D possibly being TRBD1 (6 bases). Germline CDR1 SEHNR, CDR2 FQNEAQ (reference sequence). The CDR3 has 16 residues. Trimming removed 5 bases at V and 8 bases at J, with 22 bases between. CDR3 coding DNA: TGTGCCAGCAGCATAGATTCCGGGACAAACGTACATGAGCAGTTCTTC. It encodes CASSIDSGTNVHEQFF.

V and J are TRBV9 and TRBJ2-1; TRBD2 might be the D (5 bases). This CDR3 has 15 residues. Germline V lookup: CDR1 SGDLS, CDR2 YYNGEE. Trimming cost V 1 base and J 6 bases, with 14 bases left between them. The CDR3 bases are TGTGCCAGCAGCGTATACCGGGAAGGTCGCAATGAGCAGTTCTTC. It specifies CASSVYREGRNEQFF.

V and J are TRBV19 and TRBJ1-6, with 8 positions matching TRBD1. Germline CDR1 reads LNHDA; CDR2 reads SQIVND (reference sequence). The J segment lost 8 bases and the V segment lost 5 bases, leaving 8 bases of the junction unmatched. This CDR3 spans 15 amino acids. The CDR3 reads CASSAGQGLDSPLHF. The CDR3 DNA reads as TGTGCCAGTAGTGCCGGACAGGGATTGGATTCACCCCTCCACTTT.

This sequence joins TRBV10-3 and TRBJ2-2, with D perhaps matching TRBD2 (5 bases). Germline CDR1 and CDR2: ENHRY and SYGVKD. The length of the CDR3 is 13 residues. Trimming removed 10 bases at V and 1 base at J, with 10 bases between. CDR3 sequence (DNA): TGTGCCACCGGACTCGAGAACACCGGGGAGCTGTTTTTT. It yields the protein CATGLENTGELFF.

This chain uses TRBV11-2 with TRBJ2-5, with a tentative D call TRBD2 (5 bases). Trimming took 1 base from V and 2 from J, leaving 14 bases between them. The CDR3 sequence is 16 residues long. CDR1 is SGHAT, CDR2 FQNNGV, per germline. The DNA for the CDR3 is TGTGCCAGCAGCTTAGGTCTGTCGGGGTGGCAAGAGACCCAGTACTTC. This encodes CASSLGLSGWQETQYF.

The chain is built from TRBV4-1 and TRBJ1-2; possibly TRBD1 for D (6 bases). Germline V gene lookup returns CDR1 MGHRA and CDR2 YSYEKL. The V end was cut by 4 bases, the J end by 0 bases, with 15 bases between. This CDR3 has 16 residues. The CDR3 protein is CASSPSADRTNYGYTF. CDR3 nucleotides: TGCGCCAGCAGCCCATCTGCGGACAGAACTAACTATGGCTACACCTTC.

For this clone: One junction end does not reproduce the germline sequence, and a read error may be involved. The rearrangement links TRBV9 to TRBJ2-3, with D perhaps matching TRBD2 (6 bases). The CDR3 consists of 14 residues. CDR1 is SGDLS and CDR2 is YYNGEE in the germline V gene. The CDR3 region is CASGAGTGFRALDF. In DNA, the CDR3 is TGTGCCAGCGGGGCGGGGACGGGGTTCAGGGCGTTGGATTTT.

Regarding this clone: The identical CDR3 is also encoded by other nucleotide sequences in the sample. V and J are TRBV2 and TRBJ1-6, with 8 bases matching TRBD1. With 6 bases clipped from V and 0 bases from J, the junction kept 4 bases outside the gene matches. The CDR3 spans 16 residues. Germline V lookup: CDR1 SNHLY, CDR2 FYNNEI. The CDR3 nucleotides are TGTGCCAGCAGAGGGGACAGGAGCTCCTATAATTCACCCCTCCACTTT. Translated, it gives CASRGDRSSYNSPLHF.

J is TRBJ2-3 and V is TRBV2; D perhaps matches TRBD1 (6 bases). The CDR3 length is 11 residues. CDR1 is SNHLY and CDR2 is FYNNEI in the germline V gene. The V end lost 11 bases, the J end lost 3 bases, and 9 bases lay between the germline ends. CDR3: CARTGTDTQYF. Here the CDR3 DNA reads TGTGCCCGAACAGGGACAGATACGCAGTATTTT.

Comment on this clone: Other DNA variants within this sample encode the same CDR3. The rearrangement uses TRBV2 and TRBJ2-5, with D perhaps matching TRBD1 (6 bases). Between the trimmed V and J ends, which lost 7 bases and 6 bases, there was a span of 12 bases. CDR1 and CDR2 from the germline V gene are SNHLY and FYNNEI. CDR3 length equals 12 residues. The CDR3 DNA is TGTGCCAGCACGGGCCAGGGGAAGACCCAGTACTTC. Protein sequence: CASTGQGKTQYF.

This rearrangement joins TRBV28 to TRBJ1-5; TRBD1 matches 8 bases. The junction had 5 bases not matched to a gene; V was cut back by 10 bases and J by 0 bases. In germline, CDR1 is MDHEN, CDR2 SYDVKM. This CDR3 has 14 residues. The CDR3 DNA is TGTGCCATCCACAGGGGGAATAGCAATCAGCCCCAGCATTTT. Encoded protein: CAIHRGNSNQPQHF.

The gene calls are TRBV11-2 and TRBJ1-5, with a possible D match to TRBD1 (6 bases). The germline gives CDR1 SGHAT, CDR2 FQNNGV. There are 15 residues in the CDR3. Trimming took 5 bases from V and 0 from J, leaving 11 bases between them. This CDR3 is CASSQGQYSNQPQHF. DNA of the CDR3: TGTGCCAGCAGCCAAGGACAGTATAGCAATCAGCCCCAGCATTTT. The full variable domain, rest sourced from reference TRBV11-2 and TRBJ1-5, is EAGVAQSPRYKIIEKRQSVAFWCNPISGHATLYWYQQILGQGPKLLIQFQNNGVVDDSQLPKDRFSAERLKGVDSTLKIQPAKLEDSAVYLCASSQGQYSNQPQHFGDGTRLSIL.

This clone was picked up one time. The rearrangement links TRBV6-5 to TRBJ1-2; D gene unclear. Trimming removed 10 bases from V and 4 bases from J, with 10 bases in between. The CDR3 covers 11 residues. CDR1 and CDR2 from the germline V gene are MNHEY and SVGAGI. CDR3 protein: CATYSAYGYTF. In nucleotides, the CDR3 is TGTGCCACCTACAGTGCCTATGGCTACACCTTC.

The chain uses TRBV27 and TRBJ2-1; TRBD1 matches at 7 bases. Germline lookup yields CDR1 MNHEY and CDR2 SMNVEV (reference sequence). The ends lost 5 bases at V and 2 bases at J; junction bases unmatched: 3. The CDR3 has 14 amino acids. CDR3 amino acids: CASSRQGTYNEQFF. In nucleotides, the CDR3 is TGTGCCAGCAGTCGACAGGGAACCTACAATGAGCAGTTCTTC.

The chain uses TRBV19 and TRBJ1-5; D perhaps matches TRBD1 (6 bases). The CDR3 has 17 residues. CDR1 is LNHDA and CDR2 is SQIVND in the germline V gene (reference sequence). Trimming cost V 5 bases and J 0 bases, with 17 bases left between them. The CDR3: CASSPRGRGGSNQPQHF. CDR3 in DNA: TGTGCCAGTAGTCCTCGAGGGCGAGGGGGTAGCAATCAGCCCCAGCATTTT.

The chain is built from TRBV9 and TRBJ1-2; D is ambiguous. This CDR3 has 15 residues. Trimming cost V 0 bases and J 4 bases, with 13 bases left between them. Looked up from germline, CDR1 is SGDLS and CDR2 is YYNGEE. The CDR3: CASSVVGSTPYGYTF. The CDR3 DNA reads TGTGCCAGCAGCGTAGTGGGGAGCACCCCCTATGGCTACACCTTC.

V usage is TRBV11-3 and J usage is TRBJ2-2; TRBD1 might be the D (5 bases). The germline CDR1 and CDR2 sequences are SGHNT and YENEEA. This CDR3 region has 16 residues. Trimming removed 0 bases from V and 7 bases from J, with 15 bases in between. CDR3 DNA sequence: TGTGCCAGCAGCTTAGATGGGGCTAGTTCGGTCGGGGAGCTGTTTTTT. Protein product: CASSLDGASSVGELFF. The full variable domain, completed using reference TRBV11-3 and TRBJ2-2, is EAGVVQSPRYKIIEKKQPVAFWCNPISGHNTLYWYLQNLGQGPELLIRYENEEAVDDSQLPKDRFSAERLKGVDSTLKIQPAELGDSAVYLCASSLDGASSVGELFFGEGSRLTVL.

The rearrangement links TRBV5-6 to TRBJ2-3; 9 nucleotides align to TRBD1. The CDR3 contains 18 residues. V gave up 4 bases and J gave up 0 bases; unmatched junction bases: 12. From germline, CDR1 is SGHDT and CDR2 YYEEEE. The CDR3 bases are TGTGCCAGCAGCGACCGGGACAGGGCCTACACTAGCACAGATACGCAGTATTTT. Its protein product is CASSDRDRAYTSTDTQYF.

Comment on this clone: The same CDR3 also results from other DNA sequences found in this sample. The chain combines TRBV9 with TRBJ1-1, with 8 bases fitting TRBD1. The CDR3 consists of 13 residues. V was clipped by 3 bases and J by 5 bases; unmatched bases: 3. Germline V gene lookup returns CDR1 SGDLS and CDR2 YYNGEE. The CDR3 DNA is TGTGCCAGCAGCGGGACAGGGCGGACTGAAGCTTTCTTT. Translated, it gives CASSGTGRTEAFF.

The chain combines TRBV7-9 with TRBJ2-3; a weak D match, TRBD1 (5 bases). V dropped 5 bases and J dropped 7 bases, with 10 bases sitting between them. The germline V gene encodes CDR1 SEHNR and CDR2 FQNEAQ (reference sequence). This CDR3 spans 12 amino acids. The CDR3 reads CASSAQGYTQYF. The CDR3 DNA reads as TGTGCCAGCAGCGCGCAGGGATATACGCAGTATTTT.